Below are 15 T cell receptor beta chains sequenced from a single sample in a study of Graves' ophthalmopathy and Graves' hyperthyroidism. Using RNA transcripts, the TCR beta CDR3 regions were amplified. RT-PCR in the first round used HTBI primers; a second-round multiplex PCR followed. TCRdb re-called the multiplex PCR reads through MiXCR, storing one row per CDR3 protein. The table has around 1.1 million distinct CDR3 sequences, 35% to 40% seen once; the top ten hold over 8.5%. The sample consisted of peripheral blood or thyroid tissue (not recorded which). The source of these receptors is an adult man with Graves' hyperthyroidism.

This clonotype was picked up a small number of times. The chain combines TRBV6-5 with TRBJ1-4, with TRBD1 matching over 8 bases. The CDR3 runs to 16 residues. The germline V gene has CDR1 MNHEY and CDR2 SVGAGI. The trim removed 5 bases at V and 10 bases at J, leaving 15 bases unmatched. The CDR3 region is CASSADRVRRFGKLFF. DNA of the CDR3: TGTGCCAGCAGTGCGGACAGGGTTCGTCGATTCGGAAAACTGTTTTTT.

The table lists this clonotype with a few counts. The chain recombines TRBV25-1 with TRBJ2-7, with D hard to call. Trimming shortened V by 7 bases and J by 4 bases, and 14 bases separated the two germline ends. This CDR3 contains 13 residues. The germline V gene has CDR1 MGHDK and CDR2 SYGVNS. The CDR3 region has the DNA TGTGCCAGCACCAACCAAGGCGTTTACGAGCAGTACTTC. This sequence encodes CASTNQGVYEQYF.

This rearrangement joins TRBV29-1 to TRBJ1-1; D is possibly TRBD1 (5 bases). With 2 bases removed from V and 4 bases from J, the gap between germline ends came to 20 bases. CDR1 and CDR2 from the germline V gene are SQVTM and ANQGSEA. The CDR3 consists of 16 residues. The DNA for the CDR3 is TGCAGCGTTGAAACTAGGGAAGGCAGGGAACGCACTGAAGCTTTCTTT. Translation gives CSVETREGRERTEAFF. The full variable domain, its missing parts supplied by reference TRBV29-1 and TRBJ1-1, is SAVISQKPSRDICQRGTSLTIQCQVDSQVTMMFWYRQQPGQSLTLIATANQGSEATYESGFVIDKFPISRPNLTFSTLTVSNMSPEDSSIYLCSVETREGRERTEAFFGQGTRLTVV.

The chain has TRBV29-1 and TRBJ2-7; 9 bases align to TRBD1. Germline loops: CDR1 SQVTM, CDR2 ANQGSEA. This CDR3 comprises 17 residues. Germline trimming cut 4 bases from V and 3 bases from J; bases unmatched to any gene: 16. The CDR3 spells CSVGGSPQGAGNYEQYF. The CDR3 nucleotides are TGCAGCGTTGGGGGGAGCCCACAGGGGGCGGGAAACTACGAGCAGTACTTC.

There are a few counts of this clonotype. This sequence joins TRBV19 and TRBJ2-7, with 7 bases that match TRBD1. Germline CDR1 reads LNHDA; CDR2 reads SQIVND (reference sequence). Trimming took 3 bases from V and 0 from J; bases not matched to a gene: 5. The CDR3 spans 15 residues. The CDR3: CASSISQGVSYEQYF. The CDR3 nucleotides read TGTGCCAGTAGTATTTCGCAGGGGGTCTCCTACGAGCAGTACTTC.

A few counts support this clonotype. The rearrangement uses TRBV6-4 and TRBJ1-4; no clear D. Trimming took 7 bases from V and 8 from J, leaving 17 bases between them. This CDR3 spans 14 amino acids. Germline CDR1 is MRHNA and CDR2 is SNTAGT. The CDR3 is CASTTASPSEKLFF. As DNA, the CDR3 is TGTGCCAGCACCACAGCCTCACCCAGCGAAAAACTGTTTTTT.

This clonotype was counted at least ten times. The chain's CDR3 is CASSLQGAIGELFF. The CDR3 DNA sequence: TGTGCCAGCAGCTTACAGGGGGCGATAGGGGAGCTGTTTTTT. V gene TRBV7-3 combines with J gene TRBJ2-2; 8 bases are shared with TRBD1. Germline V CDR1 and CDR2: SGHTA, FQGTGA. The CDR3 sequence is 14 residues long. With 2 bases clipped from V and 8 bases from J, the junction kept 4 bases outside the gene matches.

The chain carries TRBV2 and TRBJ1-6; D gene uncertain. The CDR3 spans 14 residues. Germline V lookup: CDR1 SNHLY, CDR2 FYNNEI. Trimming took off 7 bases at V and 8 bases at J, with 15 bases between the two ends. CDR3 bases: TGTGCCAGCACCCGTGGGAGGGCTGATTCACCCCTCCACTTT. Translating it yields CASTRGRADSPLHF.

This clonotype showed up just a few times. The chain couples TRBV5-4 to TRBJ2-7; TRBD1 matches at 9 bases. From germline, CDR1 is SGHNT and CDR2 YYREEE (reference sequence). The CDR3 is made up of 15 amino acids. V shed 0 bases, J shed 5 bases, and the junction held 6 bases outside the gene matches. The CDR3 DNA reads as TGTGCCAGCAGCTTGGCGGGACAGGGTGTCCACGAGCAGTACTTC. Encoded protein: CASSLAGQGVHEQYF.

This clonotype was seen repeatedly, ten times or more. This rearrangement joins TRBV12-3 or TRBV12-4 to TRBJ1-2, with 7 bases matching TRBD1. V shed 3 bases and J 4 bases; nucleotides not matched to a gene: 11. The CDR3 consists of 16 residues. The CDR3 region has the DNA TGTGCCAGCAGTTTTTCCCCAACAGGGGAATTCTATGGCTACACCTTC. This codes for CASSFSPTGEFYGYTF.

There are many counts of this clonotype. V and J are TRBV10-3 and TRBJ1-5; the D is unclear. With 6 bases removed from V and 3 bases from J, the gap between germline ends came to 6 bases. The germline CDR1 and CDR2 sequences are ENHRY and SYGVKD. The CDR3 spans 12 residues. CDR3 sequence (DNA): TGTGCCATCAGGGACCTCAATCAGCCCCAGCATTTT. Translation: CAIRDLNQPQHF.

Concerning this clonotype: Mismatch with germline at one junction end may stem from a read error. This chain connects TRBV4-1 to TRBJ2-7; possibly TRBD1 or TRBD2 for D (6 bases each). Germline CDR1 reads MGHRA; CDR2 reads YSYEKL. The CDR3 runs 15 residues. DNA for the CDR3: TGCGCCAGCAGCCAAGATAGGGGGGAGGCGCGCGAGCAGTGCTTC. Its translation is CASSQDRGEAREQCF.

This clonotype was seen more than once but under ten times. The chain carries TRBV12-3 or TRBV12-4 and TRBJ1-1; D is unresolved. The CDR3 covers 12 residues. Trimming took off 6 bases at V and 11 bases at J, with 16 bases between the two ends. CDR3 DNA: TGTGCCAGCAGCACCCCCTATGGCAGGGCTTTCTTT. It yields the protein CASSTPYGRAFF.

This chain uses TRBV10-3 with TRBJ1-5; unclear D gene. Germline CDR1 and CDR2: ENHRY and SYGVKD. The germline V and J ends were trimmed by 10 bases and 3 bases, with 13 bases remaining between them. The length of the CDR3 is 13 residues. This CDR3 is CATSPSNNQPQHF. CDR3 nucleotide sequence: TGTGCCACCAGCCCGAGTAACAATCAGCCCCAGCATTTT.

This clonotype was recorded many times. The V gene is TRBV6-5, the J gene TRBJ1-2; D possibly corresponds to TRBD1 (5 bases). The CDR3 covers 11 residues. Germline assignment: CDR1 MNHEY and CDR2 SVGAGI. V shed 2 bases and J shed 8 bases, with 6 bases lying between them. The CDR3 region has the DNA TGTGCCAGCAGTTACCAGGGAGGCTACACCTTC. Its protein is CASSYQGGYTF.